This TCR beta chain came from a study of vaccination effects on CD4 cells after COVID-19. Having been cultured for under twelve days, the cells underwent CD4+ T cell isolation. The CDR3 extends over 14 amino acids. The V segment lost 2 bases and the J segment 2 bases; nucleotides outside the gene matches: 1. Germline lookup yields CDR1 SNHLY and CDR2 FYNNEI. In the case of this clone: The antigen is not known.

The table came from immunoSEQ multiplex PCR; TCRdb's copy has only in-frame clones and leaves some out. The sample contains about 45,000 clones, about 74% of which appear only once. This receptor was obtained from a human donor who had a prior SARS-CoV-2 infection. Sample: CD4+ T cells from PBMCs cultured without peptide, taken before COVID-19 vaccination. This chain uses TRBV2 with TRBJ2-5, with 8 bases aligning to TRBD1. CDR3 in DNA: TGTGCCAGCAGTGAACAGGGGGCGCAAGAGACCCAGTACTTC. Protein: CASSEQGAQETQYF.